This entry is about one T cell receptor (beta chain). Its antigen remains unidentified. The data are from a study of shared clonotypes between healthy human individuals. Whole-study findings and limits: Naive subsets usually exceeded memory subsets in estimated richness.

Naivety among CD8 cells was defined by CD45RO negativity and positive CCR7 selection, thereby excluding terminally differentiated effector memory CD45RA+ cells. Donors were Caucasian adults residing in Nashville, Tennessee, USA. The repertoire was sequenced with immunoSEQ multiplex PCR; TCRdb's copy has only in-frame clones and lacks some. The sample carries 630,000 or so clones, roughly 98% recorded once. V lost 1 base, J lost 2 bases, and 15 bases lay in between. This CDR3 has 17 amino acids. Germline V gene sequence: CDR1 SGHTA, CDR2 FQGNSA. The receptor comes from a man aged 25 to 45 in good health. V and J are TRBV7-2 and TRBJ2-1, with D perhaps TRBD2 (6 bases). The material sequenced was naive CD8+ T cells sorted from blood. For the CDR3, the DNA is TGTGCCAGCAGCTTAGGGGGGGTAGGATCAACCTACAATGAGCAGTTCTTC. Translated, it gives CASSLGGVGSTYNEQFF.